This T cell receptor (beta chain) was retrieved from a study of TIL therapy for anti-PD-1-resistant metastatic lung cancer. Study-wide context: Tumors had a median PD-L1 proportion score of 6%. Half of patients were current or former smokers.

Study observations and caveats: Compared with baseline intratumoral T cells, expanded TIL cultures were more clonal and less diverse (approximately 6% vs 31%).

Regarding this clone: Its antigen remains unknown.

Germline V gene lookup returns CDR1 SGHRS and CDR2 YFSETQ. CDR3 length: 13 residues. V was pared by 5 bases and J by 5 bases, with 13 bases between. Indicated time point: pre-treatment sample, taken before nivolumab and TIL therapy. Pleural nodules or supraclavicular lymph nodes made up most of the excised metastases sampled. This was the immunoSEQ v3 assay. The repertoire was sequenced with immunoSEQ multiplex PCR; TCRdb's copy has only in-frame clones and lacks some. The sample includes about 6,300 clones, about 66% of them seen just once. The chain links TRBV5-1 to TRBJ2-5, with D hard to call. Sequenced here: tumor tissue, sampled at baseline. This clonotype was sampled from a person aged 30 to 80 with non-small cell lung cancer. CDR3 nucleotide sequence: TGCGCCAGCAGTAGCACATCCCGGGAGACCCAGTACTTC. This gives the protein CASSSTSRETQYF.